This T cell receptor beta chain was profiled in a study of Graves' ophthalmopathy and Graves' hyperthyroidism. There are 13 residues in the CDR3. V was trimmed by 9 bases and J by 8 bases, leaving 19 bases between them. Patients were left out if they had other autoimmune diseases, uncontrolled infections, pregnancy or lactation. RNA transcripts yielded amplified TCR beta CDR3 regions. First-round RT-PCR with HTBI primers preceded a second-round multiplex PCR. TCRdb used MiXCR to reprocess the multiplex PCR reads, holding one entry per CDR3 protein. The sample lists over 150,000 distinct CDR3 sequences, 37% occurring once.

V usage is TRBV12-3 or TRBV12-4 and J usage is TRBJ1-2; maybe TRBD1 (5 bases). The sample comprised peripheral blood. The TCR was taken from a woman aged 40 to 50 with Graves' ophthalmopathy. CDR3 amino acids: CASGGRAGKGYTF. CDR3 DNA sequence: TGTGCCAGTGGCGGCCGGGCAGGGAAGGGCTACACCTTC.